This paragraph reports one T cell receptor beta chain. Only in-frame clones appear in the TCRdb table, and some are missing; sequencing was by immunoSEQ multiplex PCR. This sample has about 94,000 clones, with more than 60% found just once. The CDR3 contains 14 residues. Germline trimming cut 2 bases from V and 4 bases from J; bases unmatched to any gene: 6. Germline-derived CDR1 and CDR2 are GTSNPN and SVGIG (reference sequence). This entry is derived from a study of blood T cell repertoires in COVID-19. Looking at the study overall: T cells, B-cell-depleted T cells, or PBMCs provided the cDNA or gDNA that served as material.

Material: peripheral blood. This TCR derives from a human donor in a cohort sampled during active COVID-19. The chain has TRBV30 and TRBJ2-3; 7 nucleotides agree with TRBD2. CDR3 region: CAWSPGAGADTQYF. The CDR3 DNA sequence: TGTGCCTGGAGTCCGGGTGCGGGAGCAGATACGCAGTATTTT.